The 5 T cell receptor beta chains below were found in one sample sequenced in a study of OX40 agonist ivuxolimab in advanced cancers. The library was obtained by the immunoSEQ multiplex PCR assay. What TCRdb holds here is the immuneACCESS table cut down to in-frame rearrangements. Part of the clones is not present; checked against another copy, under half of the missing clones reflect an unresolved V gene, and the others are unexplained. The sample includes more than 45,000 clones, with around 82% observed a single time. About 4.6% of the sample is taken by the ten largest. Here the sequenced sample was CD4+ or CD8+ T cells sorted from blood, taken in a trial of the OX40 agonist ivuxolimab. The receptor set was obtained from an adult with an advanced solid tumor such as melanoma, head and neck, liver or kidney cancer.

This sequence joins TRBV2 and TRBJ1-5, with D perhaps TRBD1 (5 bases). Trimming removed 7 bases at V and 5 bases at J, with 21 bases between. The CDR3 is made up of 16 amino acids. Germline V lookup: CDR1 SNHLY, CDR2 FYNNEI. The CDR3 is CASTWTPYGGDQPQHF. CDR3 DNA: TGTGCCAGCACCTGGACTCCCTATGGGGGGGATCAGCCCCAGCATTTT.

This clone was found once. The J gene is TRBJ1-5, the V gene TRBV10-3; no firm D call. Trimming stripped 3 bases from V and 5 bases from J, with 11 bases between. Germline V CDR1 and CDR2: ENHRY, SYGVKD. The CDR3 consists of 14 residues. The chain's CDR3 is CAISDTVRDQPQHF. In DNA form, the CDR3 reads TGTGCCATCAGTGACACGGTCAGAGATCAGCCCCAGCATTTT.

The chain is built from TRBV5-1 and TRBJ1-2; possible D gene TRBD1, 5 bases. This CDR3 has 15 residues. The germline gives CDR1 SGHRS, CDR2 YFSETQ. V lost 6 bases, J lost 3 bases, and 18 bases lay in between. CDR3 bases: TGCGCCAGCACCTGGGGGGGAGTCGGTGACTATGGCTACACCTTC. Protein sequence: CASTWGGVGDYGYTF.

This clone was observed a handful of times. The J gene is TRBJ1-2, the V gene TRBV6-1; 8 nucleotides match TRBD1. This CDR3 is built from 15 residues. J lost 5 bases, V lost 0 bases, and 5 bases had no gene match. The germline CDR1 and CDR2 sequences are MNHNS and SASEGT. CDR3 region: CASSEAPGQVYGYTF. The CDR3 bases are TGTGCCAGCAGTGAAGCGCCGGGACAGGTTTATGGCTACACCTTC.

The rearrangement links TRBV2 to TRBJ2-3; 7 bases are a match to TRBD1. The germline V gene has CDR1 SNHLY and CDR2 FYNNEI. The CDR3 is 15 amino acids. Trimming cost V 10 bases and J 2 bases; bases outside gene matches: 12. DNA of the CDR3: TGTGCCAAAAACAGGGGATCCGGGGCCACAGATACGCAGTATTTT. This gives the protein CAKNRGSGATDTQYF. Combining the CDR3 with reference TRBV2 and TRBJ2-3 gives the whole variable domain EPEVTQTPSHQVTQMGQEVILRCVPISNHLYFYWYRQILGQKVEFLVSFYNNEISEKSEIFDDQFSVERPDGSNFTLKIRSTKLEDSAMYFCAKNRGSGATDTQYFGPGTRLTVL.